This T cell receptor (beta chain) was obtained from a study of T cell responses to AZD1222 COVID-19 vaccine. Measured with immunoSEQ multiplex PCR; TCRdb has only the in-frame clones, and not every one. The sample contains approximately 80,000 clones, roughly 85% of which appear only once. The CDR3 totals 17 residues. The junction had 13 bases not matched to a gene; V was cut back by 4 bases and J by 4 bases. Germline CDR1 reads MNHEY; CDR2 reads SMNVEV (reference sequence). This chain uses TRBV27 with TRBJ2-1; 7 nucleotides match TRBD1. This TCR was sampled from an adult who received the AZD1222 COVID-19 vaccine. Sequenced here: peripheral blood, sampled 28 days after the second AZD1222 dose. CDR3 region: CASSSPMRGPNYNEQFF. The CDR3 DNA follows: TGTGCCAGCAGTTCTCCTATGAGGGGGCCCAATTACAATGAGCAGTTCTTC.